The TCR beta chain described here comes from a study of blood T cell repertoires in COVID-19. About the study: Collection of acute and convalescent COVID-19 samples took place in the United States, Italy and Spain.

This clone was observed a single time. The junction had 9 bases not matched to a gene; V was cut back by 2 bases and J by 6 bases. CDR3 length: 15 residues. CDR1 and CDR2 (germline): KGHSH, LQKENI. The repertoire was sequenced with immunoSEQ multiplex PCR; TCRdb's copy has only in-frame clones and lacks some. The table records 250,000 to 300,000 clones, approximately 91% of them present only once. Material: peripheral blood. This chain uses TRBV18 with TRBJ1-2, with 7 positions matching TRBD1. This TCR derives from a woman aged 55 to 70 with acute or convalescent COVID-19. CDR3 sequence reads: CASSPRGRSSDGYTF. Written as DNA, the CDR3 is TGTGCCAGCTCACCAAGGGGGCGAAGCTCCGATGGCTACACCTTC.